Each of the 29 T cell receptor beta chains below was sequenced from the same sample in a study of T cells after yellow fever vaccination. TCRdb fed the 5' RACE reads into MiXCR, producing one record per CDR3 protein. The repertoire holds 550,000 to 750,000 distinct CDR3 sequences, roughly 14% seen once, with about 14% in the top ten. This specimen consisted of PBMCs, obtained on the day of the yellow fever booster vaccination. The source of these receptors is a man aged 25-45 years who received the YFV17D yellow fever vaccine.

The rearrangement joins TRBV6-2 or TRBV6-3 to TRBJ2-1; 10 bases line up with TRBD2. The CDR3 runs to 15 residues. The ends lost 8 bases at V and 4 bases at J; junction bases unmatched: 8. CDR1 and CDR2 (germline): MNHEY, SVGEGT. The CDR3 reads CASHKAGGHYNEQFF. The CDR3 DNA reads TGTGCCAGCCATAAAGCGGGAGGGCATTACAATGAGCAGTTCTTC.

The chain employs TRBV29-1 and TRBJ1-1; no clear D. CDR3 length: 14 residues. Looked up from germline, CDR1 is SQVTM and CDR2 is ANQGSEA. The V end was cut by 3 bases, the J end by 4 bases, with 15 bases between. The CDR3, as DNA: TGCAGCGTTGAGGTCGGCGGGCGGCTCACTGAAGCTTTCTTT. Protein product: CSVEVGGRLTEAFF.

This clonotype was counted between two and nine times. The rearrangement joins TRBV9 to TRBJ2-6; D gene ambiguous. CDR3 length: 16 amino acids. Germline loops: CDR1 SGDLS, CDR2 YYNGEE. Trimming removed 0 bases at V and 0 bases at J, with 7 bases between. CDR3 nucleotides: TGTGCCAGCAGCGTAGGTTTCTTCTCTGGGGCCAACGTCCTGACTTTC. Its translation: CASSVGFFSGANVLTF. The full variable domain, completed using reference TRBV9 and TRBJ2-6, is DSGVTQTPKHLITATGQRVTLRCSPRSGDLSVYWYQQSLDQGLQFLIQYYNGEERAKGNILERFSAQQFPDLHSELNLSSLELGDSALYFCASSVGFFSGANVLTFGAGSRLTVL.

This chain joins TRBV6-1 and TRBJ2-1; TRBD1 or TRBD2 may be the D gene (5 bases each). V lost 5 bases and J lost 6, with 23 bases in between. The CDR3 covers 17 residues. Looked up from germline, CDR1 is MNHNS and CDR2 is SASEGT. The CDR3 sequence is CASSQDRGGDPLNEQFF. The CDR3, as DNA: TGTGCCAGCAGTCAAGACCGGGGCGGAGACCCCCTCAATGAGCAGTTCTTC.

V usage is TRBV7-6 and J usage is TRBJ1-4, with TRBD1 matching 7 bases. The CDR3 spans 13 residues. Germline assignment: CDR1 SGHVS and CDR2 FNYEAQ. Trimming at V came to 5 bases and at J to 8 bases, leaving 5 bases not matched to a gene. The CDR3, as DNA: TGTGCCAGCAGCCCGGGACAGCTAGAAAAACTGTTTTTT. Translated: CASSPGQLEKLFF.

This clonotype was seen only a few times. V usage is TRBV24-1 and J usage is TRBJ2-5; D may match TRBD1 or TRBD2 (5 bases each). Trimming took off 2 bases at V and 7 bases at J, with 13 bases between the two ends. The CDR3 runs 14 residues. In germline, CDR1 is KGHDR, CDR2 SFDVKD. The CDR3 DNA sequence: TGTGCCACCAGTGATTCGGGGACCTTTGCGACCCAGTACTTC. Translated: CATSDSGTFATQYF.

The chain couples TRBV6-5 to TRBJ2-7, with 8 positions matching TRBD1. This CDR3 comprises 15 residues. Germline assignment: CDR1 MNHEY and CDR2 SVGAGI. Unmatched junction bases numbered 3, after V lost 0 bases and J lost 2 bases. Written as DNA, the CDR3 is TGTGCCAGCAGTTACTCGCAGGACAGGGCCTACGAGCAGTACTTC. Protein sequence: CASSYSQDRAYEQYF.

J is TRBJ2-3 and V is TRBV18; no definite D call. CDR1 and CDR2 (germline): KGHSH, LQKENI. This CDR3 has 13 amino acids. Trimming left V 0 bases short and J 7 bases short, with 8 bases between. The CDR3 loop reads CASSPPGFHTQYF. The CDR3 DNA reads as TGTGCCAGCTCACCACCGGGGTTTCATACGCAGTATTTT.

The rearrangement joins TRBV30 to TRBJ1-4; perhaps TRBD1 as D (5 bases). Trimming shortened V by 1 base and J by 6 bases, and 12 bases separated the two germline ends. The germline V gene has CDR1 GTSNPN and CDR2 SVGIG (reference sequence). The CDR3 runs 14 residues. CDR3 bases: TGTGCCTGGAGTGGACTGGGGGGAGATGAAAAACTGTTTTTT. This encodes CAWSGLGGDEKLFF.

The rearrangement links TRBV19 to TRBJ2-7; TRBD2 matches at 8 bases. The germline V gene encodes CDR1 LNHDA and CDR2 SQIVND (reference sequence). The ends lost 5 bases at V and 0 bases at J; junction bases unmatched: 9. The CDR3 is made up of 16 amino acids. The CDR3 sequence is CASSPPGTRGSYEQYF. In DNA, the CDR3 is TGTGCCAGTAGTCCCCCCGGGACTAGAGGCTCCTACGAGCAGTACTTC.

The chain recombines TRBV24-1 with TRBJ2-6; D tentatively fits TRBD1 or TRBD2 (6 bases each). There are 16 residues in the CDR3. CDR1 KGHDR and CDR2 SFDVKD come from the germline V gene. V lost 3 bases and J 2 bases, leaving 10 bases between the germline ends. CDR3 region: CATSDPGEAGANVLTF. The CDR3 bases are TGTGCCACCAGTGATCCAGGGGAGGCTGGGGCCAACGTCCTGACTTTC.

This clonotype was recorded a few times. The chain recombines TRBV20-1 with TRBJ1-2, with unresolved D. Germline values: CDR1 DFQATT, CDR2 SNEGSKA (reference sequence). The CDR3 spans 9 residues. V was pared by 6 bases and J by 5 bases, with 4 bases between. Here the CDR3 reads CSAKYGYTF. For the CDR3, the DNA is TGCAGTGCCAAATATGGCTACACCTTC.

This chain uses TRBV7-2 with TRBJ2-1; TRBD2 is a possible D gene (5 bases). CDR1 and CDR2 (germline): SGHTA, FQGNSA. V was shortened by 7 bases and J by 2 bases, with 9 bases between the two germline ends. This CDR3 is built from 13 residues. The CDR3 is CASTSGAYNEQFF. The CDR3 bases are TGTGCCAGCACGAGCGGAGCCTACAATGAGCAGTTCTTC.

This clonotype appeared many times. V is TRBV6-5 and J is TRBJ2-7; D is ambiguous. V gave up 6 bases and J gave up 9 bases, with 18 bases separating them. This CDR3 contains 13 residues. Germline CDR1 and CDR2: MNHEY and SVGAGI. CDR3 sequence reads: CASRLTIQTAQYF. The CDR3 DNA reads as TGTGCCAGCAGGTTAACGATCCAGACGGCGCAGTACTTC.

The chain uses TRBV6-2 or TRBV6-3 and TRBJ2-7; possible D gene TRBD2, 6 bases. Trimming cost V 7 bases and J 2 bases, with 9 bases left between them. The CDR3 has 12 residues. Germline V CDR1 and CDR2: MNHEY, SVGEGT. The CDR3 nucleotides read TGTGCCAGCACGGGAGTAACCTACGAGCAGTACTTC. This encodes CASTGVTYEQYF.

This clonotype showed up just a few times. The chain joins TRBV10-3 to TRBJ2-4, with 9 bases aligning to TRBD1. This CDR3 is built from 14 residues. After removal of 3 bases from V and 9 bases from J, the junction contained 6 bases not matched to a gene. Germline V gene lookup returns CDR1 ENHRY and CDR2 SYGVKD. CDR3 amino acids: CAISDNPTGGIQYF. The CDR3 nucleotides read TGTGCCATCAGTGACAACCCGACAGGGGGCATTCAGTACTTC.

The rearrangement links TRBV30 to TRBJ2-4; 10 positions agree with TRBD2. The CDR3 runs to 14 residues. V lost 3 bases, J lost 11 bases, and 10 bases stayed unmatched. Germline-derived CDR1 and CDR2 are GTSNPN and SVGIG (reference sequence). The CDR3 spells CAWSRRDSGRLQYF. Written as DNA, the CDR3 is TGTGCCTGGAGCCGTCGGGATAGCGGGAGGCTTCAGTACTTC.

The rearrangement joins TRBV29-1 to TRBJ2-7; D is tentatively TRBD1 or TRBD2 (5 bases each). This CDR3 is 11 amino acids long. The V gene's germline CDR1 is SQVTM and CDR2 ANQGSEA. V gave up 4 bases and J gave up 3 bases, with 7 bases separating them. The CDR3 is CSVVGDYEQYF. CDR3 DNA: TGCAGCGTTGTGGGGGACTACGAGCAGTACTTC.

As concerns this clonotype: An end of the junction differs from the germline gene, which may be a read error. The chain uses TRBV29-1 and TRBJ2-2, with D possibly being TRBD2 (5 bases). This CDR3 has 13 amino acids. CDR1 is SQVTM and CDR2 is ANQGSEA in the germline V gene. CDR3 protein: CSVTRVTTGELLF. The CDR3 coding sequence is TGCAGCGTTACTCGAGTTACCACCGGGGAGCTGCTTTTT.

This clonotype was recorded at least ten times. The rearrangement joins TRBV7-2 to TRBJ2-7; tentative D call: TRBD2 (6 bases). Trimming stripped 1 base from V and 2 bases from J, with 9 bases between. CDR3 length: 14 amino acids. From germline, CDR1 is SGHTA and CDR2 FQGNSA. CDR3 sequence reads: CASSLGGTAYEQYF. The CDR3 DNA follows: TGTGCCAGCAGCTTAGGCGGGACCGCCTACGAGCAGTACTTC.

This clonotype was seen a single time. As the CDR3 is not closed by the conserved phenylalanine or tryptophan, this likely results from a read error. The chain employs TRBV2 and TRBJ2-7; D is possibly TRBD2 (6 bases). CDR1 SNHLY and CDR2 FYNNEI come from the germline V gene. Trimming removed 3 bases from V and 7 bases from J, with 16 bases in between. The CDR3 spans 14 residues. The CDR3 DNA is TGTGCCAGCAGTGACAGCCCTTGGGGGGAAGAGCAGTACATC. This translates into CASSDSPWGEEQYI.

This chain connects TRBV29-1 to TRBJ2-1; 10 bases agree with TRBD2. Trimming removed 8 bases from V and 2 bases from J; junction bases left unmatched: 21. Germline values: CDR1 SQVTM, CDR2 ANQGSEA. CDR3 length: 19 amino acids. As DNA, the CDR3 is TGCAGCACGGAGTTCGGAGGACTAGCGGCCCCAGCTCCCTACAATGAGCAGTTCTTC. This codes for CSTEFGGLAAPAPYNEQFF.

The chain has TRBV14 and TRBJ1-6; no definite D call. Germline CDR1 and CDR2: SGHDN and FVKESK. The germline V and J ends were trimmed by 4 bases and 8 bases, with 9 bases remaining between them. This CDR3 is 13 amino acids long. The CDR3 is CASSPSLDSPLHF. The CDR3 bases are TGTGCCAGCAGCCCATCTTTGGATTCACCCCTCCACTTT.

This chain connects TRBV28 to TRBJ2-7; 8 bases match TRBD1. The CDR3 loop spans 13 amino acids. The ends lost 5 bases at V and 3 bases at J; junction bases unmatched: 3. Germline V CDR1 and CDR2: MDHEN, SYDVKM. CDR3 residues: CASSHDRGYEQYF. The CDR3 DNA reads as TGTGCCAGCAGTCATGACAGGGGCTACGAGCAGTACTTC.

This sequence joins TRBV5-6 and TRBJ2-1; TRBD2 agrees at 9 bases. With 1 base clipped from V and 6 bases from J, the junction kept 17 bases outside the gene matches. Looked up from germline, CDR1 is SGHDT and CDR2 is YYEEEE. This CDR3 is 19 amino acids long. The CDR3 loop reads CASSLRSSGIGAVGNEQFF. CDR3 nucleotide sequence: TGTGCCAGCAGCTTGAGGTCTAGCGGGATCGGGGCGGTCGGCAATGAGCAGTTCTTC.

As concerns this clonotype: A read error may explain this, as a much larger clone is one base away. The genes are TRBV20-1 and TRBJ1-5; D unclear. Germline lookup yields CDR1 DFQATT and CDR2 SNEGSKA (reference sequence). The CDR3 covers 16 residues. The chain's CDR3 is CCALNPLGHSNQPQHF. CDR3 coding DNA: TGCTGTGCTCTTAACCCCCTAGGTCATAGCAATCAGCCCCAGCATTTT.

The rearrangement uses TRBV20-1 and TRBJ2-7; 8 nucleotides line up with TRBD1. The CDR3 runs 15 residues. Germline assignment: CDR1 DFQATT and CDR2 SNEGSKA (reference sequence). The ends lost 3 bases at V and 4 bases at J; junction bases unmatched: 11. CDR3: CSASGGRTGRYEQYF. In DNA form, the CDR3 reads TGCAGTGCTAGTGGAGGGAGGACAGGGCGATACGAGCAGTACTTC.

This clonotype appeared many times. The chain carries TRBV6-5 and TRBJ1-1, with 7 positions matching TRBD1. From germline, CDR1 is MNHEY and CDR2 SVGAGI. The CDR3 sequence is 14 residues long. The junction had 8 bases not matched to a gene; V was cut back by 5 bases and J by 5 bases. CDR3 DNA: TGTGCCAGCAGTAGACGACAGGGCCAGACTGAAGCTTTCTTT. Protein: CASSRRQGQTEAFF.

The table lists this clonotype with many counts. V usage is TRBV7-6 and J usage is TRBJ2-2; D gene uncertain. V lost 5 bases, J lost 5 bases, and 12 bases lay in between. Germline V gene lookup returns CDR1 SGHVS and CDR2 FNYEAQ. The CDR3 loop spans 14 amino acids. The DNA of the CDR3 is TGTGCCAGCAGCCCTGTTTTGAGAACCGGGGAGCTGTTTTTT. It encodes CASSPVLRTGELFF.